This T cell receptor beta chain was obtained from a study of naive and memory T cell subsets. Four PCR rounds used nested alpha and beta constant region primers plus the SP2 primer. Each CDR3 protein is one row after TCRdb ran MiXCR on the UMI-ligation and nested PCR reads. This sample has tens of thousands of distinct CDR3 sequences, with about 6% found just once. The CDR3 totals 14 residues. V was clipped by 3 bases and J by 4 bases; unmatched bases: 4. The germline V gene encodes CDR1 SGHTA and CDR2 FQGNSA. This clonotype was counted at least ten times. Treatment denoted: skin biopsy from PPD injection site in Mantoux-positive individual. TCR cDNA received a 3' ligated oligonucleotide that carried a UMI. Tuberculin skin test biopsies were taken where PPD was injected in Mantoux-positive people.

The input for sequencing was skin, taken from a tuberculin skin test site. The chain recombines TRBV7-2 with TRBJ1-2; 8 nucleotides match TRBD1. The clonotype originates from an adult in good health. CDR3 nucleotide sequence: TGTGCCAGCAGCTTCGGACAGGGAAGCTATGGCTACACCTTC. Translation: CASSFGQGSYGYTF.